The clone carrying this T cell receptor beta chain was counted a few times. As yet, its antigen is unknown. The treatment was: oral pan-JAK inhibitor, 5-10 mg twice daily. The sample is drawn from a study of CD8+ T cells in alopecia areata. Study conclusions and caveats: Since there was just one nonresponder, nobody can yet say how baseline CD8+ expansion ties to response.

Losses at the gene ends were 10 bases for V and 0 bases for J; bases not matched to a gene: 6. In germline, CDR1 is ENHRY, CDR2 SYGVKD. CDR3 length: 14 amino acids. The authors extracted RNA and reverse transcribed it into cDNA as the sequencing template. Sequencing was performed with immunoSEQ multiplex PCR; in TCRdb, only in-frame clones are kept and a portion is missing. The profile shows over 250,000 clones, 60% of them singletons. Sequencing used CD4+ T cells sorted from blood, obtained at roughly week 52, from a patient treated with tofacitinib. The J gene is TRBJ2-1, the V gene TRBV10-3; 7 nucleotides line up with TRBD1. The TCR originated in a human donor with alopecia areata. The CDR3 loop is CATLGTDSYNEQFF. The CDR3 region has the DNA TGTGCCACCCTGGGGACAGACTCCTACAATGAGCAGTTCTTC.